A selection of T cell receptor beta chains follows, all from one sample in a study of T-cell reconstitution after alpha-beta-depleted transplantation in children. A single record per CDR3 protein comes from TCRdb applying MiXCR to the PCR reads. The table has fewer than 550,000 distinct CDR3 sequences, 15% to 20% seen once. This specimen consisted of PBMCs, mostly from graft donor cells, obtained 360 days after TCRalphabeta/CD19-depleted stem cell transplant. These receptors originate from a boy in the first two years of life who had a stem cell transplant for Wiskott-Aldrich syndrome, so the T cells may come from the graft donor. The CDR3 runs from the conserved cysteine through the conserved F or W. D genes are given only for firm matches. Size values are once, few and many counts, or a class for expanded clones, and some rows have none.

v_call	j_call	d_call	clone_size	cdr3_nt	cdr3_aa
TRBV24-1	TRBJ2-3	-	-	TGTGCCACCAGTGATCATTCGGCCACAGATACGCAGTATTTT	CATSDHSATDTQYF
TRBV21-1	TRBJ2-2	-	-	TGTGCCAGCAGCACCCGGCTTTCCCACGGGGAGCTGTTTTTT	CASSTRLSHGELFF
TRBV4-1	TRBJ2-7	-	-	TGCGCCAGCAGCCAAGATCGTCGGGCTAGCTTCGAGCAGTACTTC	CASSQDRRASFEQYF
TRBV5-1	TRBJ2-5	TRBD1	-	TGCGCCAGCAGCCCCTGGGACAGCTTTAGCGAGACCCAGTACTTC	CASSPWDSFSETQYF
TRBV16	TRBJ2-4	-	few	TGTGCCAGCAGCCAATCATGGCAGGGGGCCAAAAACATTCAGTACTTC	CASSQSWQGAKNIQYF
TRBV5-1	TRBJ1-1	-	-	TGCGCCAGCAGCTTGGGTTCCAGGGCTGGCTTAACTGAAGCTTTCTTT	CASSLGSRAGLTEAFF
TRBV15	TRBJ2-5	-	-	TGTGCCACCAGCAGAGACGGGGGTCCGCAAGAGACCCAGTACTTC	CATSRDGGPQETQYF
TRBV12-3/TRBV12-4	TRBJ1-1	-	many	TGTGCCAGCAGTTTATCGCACACTGAAGCTTTCTTT	CASSLSHTEAFF
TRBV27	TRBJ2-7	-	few	TGTGCCAGCAGTATAGGGGGGGAGCAGTACTTC	CASSIGGEQYF
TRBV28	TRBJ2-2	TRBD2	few	TGTGCCAGCAGTAGCGGGGGGGCGGACACCGGGGAGCTGTTTTTT	CASSSGGADTGELFF
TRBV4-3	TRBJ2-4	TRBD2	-	TGCGCCAGCAGCCAAGATACTAGCGGGAGGGCCAGTGCAGGAAACATTCAGTACTTC	CASSQDTSGRASAGNIQYF
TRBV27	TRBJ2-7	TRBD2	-	TGTGCCAGCAGTCCGGGACTAGCGGGCTACGAGCAGTACTTC	CASSPGLAGYEQYF
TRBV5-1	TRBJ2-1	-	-	TGCGCCAGCCGCCTAGGTGGGGGGCATGAGGGTGAGCAGTTCTTC	CASRLGGGHEGEQFF
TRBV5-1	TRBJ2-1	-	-	TGCGCCAGCAGCCAGACAGGCATCCCACCTTTGAATGAGCAGTTCTTC	CASSQTGIPPLNEQFF
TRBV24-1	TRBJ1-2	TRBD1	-	TGTGCCACCAGTGACCACGGGACAGGGAACTATGGCTACACCTTC	CATSDHGTGNYGYTF
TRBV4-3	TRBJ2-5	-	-	TGCGCCAGCAGCCAAGTGACCGGAGGGCCTGGGGGGACCCAGTACTTC	CASSQVTGGPGGTQYF
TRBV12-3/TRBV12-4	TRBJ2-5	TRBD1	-	TGTGCCATCGGACAGGGGGTCCAAGAGACCCAGTACTTC	CAIGQGVQETQYF
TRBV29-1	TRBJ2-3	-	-	TGCGCGGAAAGAGCCCTCGCCGACCCAGAAGATACGCAGTATTTT	CAERALADPEDTQYF
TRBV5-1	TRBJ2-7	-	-	TGCGCCAGCAGCTCGCGGCCCCCTGGGGAGCAGTACTTC	CASSSRPPGEQYF
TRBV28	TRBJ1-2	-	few	TGTGCCAGCAGTCCGTCCACGATGGATCTAGGGGCATATGGCTACACCTTC	CASSPSTMDLGAYGYTF
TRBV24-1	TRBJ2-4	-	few	TGTGCCACCAGCTACTCAGGGGAAAGCACACACATTCAGTACTTC	CATSYSGESTHIQYF
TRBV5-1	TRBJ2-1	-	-	TGCGCCAGCAGCTCAGTGTTCAGGAACAGGGGCAGGGGGGAGAGTGAGCAGTTCTTC	CASSSVFRNRGRGESEQFF
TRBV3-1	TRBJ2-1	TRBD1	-	TGTGCCAGCAGTCTTCCGGGACAGGGGCAGTACAATGAGCAGTTCTTC	CASSLPGQGQYNEQFF
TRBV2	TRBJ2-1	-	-	TGTGCCAGCGGCCAGGGTTCTCTCAGTGAGCAGTTCTTC	CASGQGSLSEQFF
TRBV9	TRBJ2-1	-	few	TGTGCCAGCAGCATTCACCCCCAGGGACGAGCCCCCAATGAGCAGTTCTTC	CASSIHPQGRAPNEQFF
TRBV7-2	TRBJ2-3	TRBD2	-	TGTGCCAGCAGCTTAACGGTGCATCTAGCGGGGGGGGGAGCAGATACGCAGTATTTT	CASSLTVHLAGGGADTQYF
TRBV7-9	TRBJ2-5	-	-	TGTGCCAGCAGCTTAGTAGGGGGGGGCTTTGGAGAGACCCAGTACTTC	CASSLVGGGFGETQYF
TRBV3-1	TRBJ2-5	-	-	TGTGCCAGCAGCCAACCGCCTCCTACTCGAGGGGAGACCCAGTACTTC	CASSQPPPTRGETQYF
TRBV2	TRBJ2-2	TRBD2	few	TGTGCCAGCAGGCGGGGGGACTCCCCCACCGGGGAGCTGTTTTTT	CASRRGDSPTGELFF
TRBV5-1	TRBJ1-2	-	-	TGCGCCAGCAGCTTGGGACGCCATGGGGGCTACACCTTC	CASSLGRHGGYTF
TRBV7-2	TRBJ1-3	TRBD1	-	TGTGCCAGCAGCTTGGGCAGGGGGTTGAACACCATATATTTT	CASSLGRGLNTIYF
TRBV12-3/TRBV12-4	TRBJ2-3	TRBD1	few	TGTGCCAGCAGTCCCCGGACAGGGTGGCCAGATACGCAGTATTTT	CASSPRTGWPDTQYF
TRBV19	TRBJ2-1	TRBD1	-	TGTGCCAGTAGGACAGGGGCGCTTGAGGATGAGCAGTTCTTC	CASRTGALEDEQFF
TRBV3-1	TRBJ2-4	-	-	TGTGCCAGCAGCCATGGCTTAGCCAAAAACATTCAGTACTTC	CASSHGLAKNIQYF
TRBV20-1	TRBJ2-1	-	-	TGCAGTGCTAGTGATTACTACAATGAGCAGTTCTTC	CSASDYYNEQFF
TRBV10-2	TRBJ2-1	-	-	TGCGCCAGCACAGGGGCCAATGAGCAGTTCTTC	CASTGANEQFF
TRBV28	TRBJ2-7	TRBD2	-	TGTGCCAGCAGCCAGCTAGCGGGAGGACCTTACGAGCAGTACTTC	CASSQLAGGPYEQYF
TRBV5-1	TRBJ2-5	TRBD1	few	TGCGCCAGCAGCCTACGGGACAGGGGGGTGGAGACCCAGTACTTC	CASSLRDRGVETQYF
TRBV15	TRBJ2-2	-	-	TGTGCCACCAGCAGTAAACCAGCTTTCGGGGAGCTGTTTTTT	CATSSKPAFGELFF